This T cell receptor beta chain was retrieved from a study of memory CD8 T cells in hepatitis C reinfection. As concerns this clone: Its cognate antigen is unknown.

Noted time point: peak reinfection, 3 to 8 weeks after reinfection detection. Sorted cells were sequenced directly ex vivo without any in vitro expansion. Study results and limitations: With five or six donors, public clonotype conclusions could not be definitive.

Only in-frame clones appear in the TCRdb table, and some are missing; sequencing was by immunoSEQ multiplex PCR. Of some 40,000 clones detected, approximately 88% appear once; the ten largest clones hold roughly 1.2%. Germline V lookup: CDR1 MNHEY, CDR2 SMNVEV (reference sequence). V was clipped by 4 bases and J by 3 bases, with 10 bases between them. The CDR3 is 13 residues long. This clonotype was sampled from a man between 18 and 35 years old with hepatitis C virus infection. Sequenced sample: naive CD8+ T cells sorted from blood. This chain uses TRBV27 with TRBJ2-7; D may be TRBD2 (7 bases). Written as DNA, the CDR3 is TGTGCCAGCAGTTGGGGGGGCCACTACGAGCAGTACTTC. Its protein product is CASSWGGHYEQYF.